This T cell receptor (beta chain) was identified during a study of blood T cell repertoires in COVID-19. About the research overall: PBMCs, B-cell-depleted T cells, or T cells were the source of the cDNA or gDNA that made up the material.

The J segment lost 7 bases and the V segment lost 4 bases, leaving 9 bases of the junction unmatched. Germline-derived CDR1 and CDR2 are SGHTA and FQGNSA. The CDR3 has 15 amino acids. As handled by the study authors: Amplification of reference gene primers was used by the study to estimate nucleated cell counts. Generated by immunoSEQ multiplex PCR, the TCRdb table keeps only in-frame clones and is missing some. That table is the source of V, J and clone size, and D and trimming were worked out from the DNA. The sample consists of roughly 290,000 clones, around 87% of them appearing once. The clonotype was recovered from a woman between 50 and 59 years old who had recovered from COVID-19. The source material was peripheral blood. The chain links TRBV7-2 to TRBJ2-5; 10 bases fit TRBD2. The CDR3 here is CASSSLAGERGTQYF. CDR3 in DNA: TGTGCCAGCAGCTCGCTAGCGGGAGAGCGGGGGACCCAGTACTTC. Looking up the rest from reference TRBV7-2 and TRBJ2-5 gives the full variable domain: GAGVSQSPSNKVTEKGKDVELRCDPISGHTALYWYRQSLGQGLEFLIYFQGNSAPDKSGLPSDRFSAERTGGSVSTLTIQRTQQEDSAVYLCASSSLAGERGTQYFGPGTRLLVL.